What follows are 17 T cell receptor beta chains derived from one specimen sequenced in a study of spatial heterogeneity in lung cancer. One entry per CDR3 protein results from TCRdb running MiXCR on the 5' RACE reads. The sample lists about 6,900 distinct CDR3 sequences; around 13% were seen once. Findings of the study overall: Tumors with more nonsynonymous mutations had more expanded intratumoral alpha and beta TCRs.

Time point specified: sample taken at primary tumor resection. These receptors have no known antigen. Material: lung tumor tissue, obtained at surgery. All receptors derive from a male donor with early-stage non-small cell lung cancer.

This clonotype is medium-sized by share. This beta chain is off target for a library built for alpha chains, so its abundance means little. The CDR3: CASSLRLIKETQYF. The CDR3 DNA follows: TGTGCCAGCAGCTTGAGACTAATCAAAGAGACCCAGTACTTC. V is TRBV5-6 and J is TRBJ2-5; D possibly corresponds to TRBD2 (5 bases). CDR1 is SGHDT, CDR2 YYEEEE, per germline. The V and J ends lost 1 base and 3 bases respectively, with 10 bases between them. The CDR3 has 14 amino acids.

This clonotype is large. This beta chain is a stray read from a library made for alpha chains; its abundance is not meaningful. This chain links TRBV30 with TRBJ2-7, with 7 bases that match TRBD1. CDR1 and CDR2 (germline): GTSNPN, SVGIG (reference sequence). The V gene end was trimmed by 5 bases and the J gene end by 1 base; junction bases not matched to a gene: 5. CDR3 length: 13 amino acids. CDR3 protein: CAWVGTDSYEQYF. In nucleotides, the CDR3 is TGTGCCTGGGTAGGGACAGATTCCTACGAGCAGTACTTC.

This clonotype was detected many times. This beta chain was picked up by a library intended for alpha chains and is off target, so its count carries little meaning. V usage is TRBV18 and J usage is TRBJ2-3, with 7 bases matching TRBD1. CDR1 and CDR2 (germline): KGHSH, LQKENI. The CDR3 is made up of 14 amino acids. V trimming: 6 bases; J trimming: 4 bases; junction bases outside the gene matches: 7. The CDR3 bases are TGTGCCAGCTCTCCTACAGGGGTCGCAGATACGCAGTATTTT. Translating it yields CASSPTGVADTQYF.

In its sample, this clonotype ranks as medium-sized (0.01 to 0.1%). The library was prepared for alpha chains; this beta chain is a stray read, so its frequency means little. The gene calls are TRBV6-1 and TRBJ2-5; 9 positions agree with TRBD1. V was clipped by 6 bases and J by 5 bases; unmatched bases: 10. CDR1 and CDR2 from the germline V gene are MNHNS and SASEGT. The CDR3 totals 15 residues. Here the CDR3 DNA reads TGTGCCAGCAGGGCCGGGGGACAGGGTTTCGAGACCCAGTACTTC. It codes for CASRAGGQGFETQYF.

This clonotype appeared many times. This beta chain was picked up by a library intended for alpha chains and is off target, so its count carries little meaning. The DNA of the CDR3 is TGTGCCAGCAGCTTAGTGACGGGAAACTTCTCACCCCTCCACTTT. Translating gives CASSLVTGNFSPLHF. This chain uses TRBV11-2 with TRBJ1-6; D not resolved. V dropped 1 base and J dropped 10 bases, with 14 bases sitting between them. Germline-derived CDR1 and CDR2 are SGHAT and FQNNGV. The CDR3 runs 15 residues.

This clonotype came up many times. This beta chain turned up in a library designed for alpha chains; as an off-target read, its abundance says little. This chain links TRBV29-1 with TRBJ2-1; D not resolved. The germline V and J ends were trimmed by 7 bases and 4 bases, with 11 bases remaining between them. The germline V gene has CDR1 SQVTM and CDR2 ANQGSEA. The CDR3 covers 12 residues. CDR3 region: CSAPTQYNEQFF. CDR3 DNA sequence: TGCAGCGCCCCGACTCAATACAATGAGCAGTTCTTC.

With respect to this clonotype: A library prepared for alpha chains yielded this beta chain as an off-target read; its size is of little meaning. The V gene is TRBV3-1, the J gene TRBJ2-1; TRBD1 aligns across 7 bases. This CDR3 region has 17 residues. The V gene's germline CDR1 is LGHDT and CDR2 YNNKEL (reference sequence). Trimming at V came to 4 bases and at J to 0 bases, leaving 9 bases not matched to a gene. The CDR3 region has the DNA TGTGCCAGCAGCCCTGACTCGACAGGGAGCTCCTACAATGAGCAGTTCTTC. Translated, it gives CASSPDSTGSSYNEQFF.

By sample fraction, this clonotype is medium-sized. This beta chain represents an off-target read in a library built for alpha chains; its size is of limited meaning. The rearrangement joins TRBV6-2 or TRBV6-3 to TRBJ1-5; D may be TRBD1 (5 bases). Deletions cut 4 bases from V and 0 bases from J, with 10 bases between. The V gene's germline CDR1 is MNHEY and CDR2 SVGEGT. There are 15 residues in the CDR3. CDR3 in DNA: TGTGCCAGCAGTTCTCAGGGTTATAGCAATCAGCCCCAGCATTTT. Its protein is CASSSQGYSNQPQHF.

This clonotype was seen repeatedly, ten times or more. Because this beta chain is a stray read in a library intended to capture alpha chains, its abundance should not be given much weight. CDR3 coding DNA: TGCGCCAGCAGCTTGTCACTAGCGGGAGTTCCTACCACAGATACGCAGTATTTT. It specifies CASSLSLAGVPTTDTQYF. The V gene is TRBV5-1, the J gene TRBJ2-3; 11 positions match TRBD2. J gave up 2 bases and V 1 base, and 9 bases lay outside the gene matches. Germline lookup yields CDR1 SGHRS and CDR2 YFSETQ. The length of the CDR3 is 18 residues.

This clonotype was counted a few times. Since it is a stray read in a library aimed at alpha chains, this beta chain has a size that is not meaningful. J is TRBJ2-5 and V is TRBV29-1; TRBD2 aligns across 12 bases. The CDR3 runs 13 residues. Germline values: CDR1 SQVTM, CDR2 ANQGSEA. V lost 4 bases and J lost 5; bases outside the gene matches: 2. In DNA form, the CDR3 reads TGCAGCGTTGGACTAGCGGGAGCTGAGACCCAGTACTTC. Its protein product is CSVGLAGAETQYF. The whole variable domain, filled in from reference TRBV29-1 and TRBJ2-5, reads SAVISQKPSRDICQRGTSLTIQCQVDSQVTMMFWYRQQPGQSLTLIATANQGSEATYESGFVIDKFPISRPNLTFSTLTVSNMSPEDSSIYLCSVGLAGAETQYFGPGTRLLVL.

This clonotype is judged large. For a library built for alpha chains, this beta chain is a stray read; little rests on its size. This chain uses TRBV20-1 with TRBJ2-1, with 10 bases identical to TRBD2. Trimming removed 3 bases from V and 7 bases from J; junction bases left unmatched: 9. This CDR3 has 15 amino acids. CDR1 is DFQATT and CDR2 is SNEGSKA in the germline V gene (reference sequence). The CDR3 nucleotides are TGCAGTGCTAGGAAAACTAGCGGGATAGGTAATGAGCAGTTCTTC. It encodes CSARKTSGIGNEQFF.

This clonotype came up many times. Since it is a stray read in a library aimed at alpha chains, this beta chain has a size that is not meaningful. V gene TRBV2 combines with J gene TRBJ2-7; D is unclear. Germline CDR1 is SNHLY and CDR2 is FYNNEI. Trimming removed 5 bases from V and 6 bases from J, with 8 bases in between. The CDR3 covers 11 residues. CDR3 coding DNA: TGTGCCAGCAGTTTCTCGGGCGAGCAGTACTTC. It specifies CASSFSGEQYF.

This clonotype was detected only a few times. This beta chain appears as a stray read in a library generated for alpha chains; its size is not informative. DNA for the CDR3: TGCAGTGCTAGTTTCTGGGGACTAGCCAGCGCAGATACGCAGTATTTT. Its translation is CSASFWGLASADTQYF. The rearrangement uses TRBV20-1 and TRBJ2-3, with TRBD2 matching over 9 bases. The V and J ends lost 3 bases and 4 bases, in that order; junction bases with no gene match: 11. Germline V gene sequence: CDR1 DFQATT, CDR2 SNEGSKA (reference sequence). The CDR3 runs 16 residues.

This clonotype was detected ten times or more. Within a library made for alpha chains, this beta chain is off target, and its count is uninformative. This sequence joins TRBV5-6 and TRBJ2-3, with 10 bases fitting TRBD2. The germline V gene encodes CDR1 SGHDT and CDR2 YYEEEE. Trimming took 0 bases from V and 4 from J; bases not matched to a gene: 2. This CDR3 contains 15 residues. The CDR3 sequence is CASSLGAGGPDTQYF. The CDR3 DNA sequence: TGTGCCAGCAGCTTGGGAGCGGGAGGGCCAGATACGCAGTATTTT.

Many counts were recorded for this clonotype. A library prepared for alpha chains yielded this beta chain as an off-target read; its size is of little meaning. The J gene is TRBJ2-2, the V gene TRBV6-5, with D perhaps TRBD1 or TRBD2 (5 bases each). Germline CDR1 and CDR2: MNHEY and SVGAGI. The CDR3 length is 16 residues. Trimming stripped 6 bases from V and 6 bases from J, with 20 bases between. CDR3 bases: TGTGCCAGCAGGGACCGGGGCAAAGTTGCCGCCGGGGAGCTGTTTTTT. As protein: CASRDRGKVAAGELFF.

The table lists this clonotype with many counts. Within a library made for alpha chains, this beta chain is off target, and its count is uninformative. The rearrangement uses TRBV5-1 and TRBJ1-3; D gene uncertain. Germline CDR1 reads SGHRS; CDR2 reads YFSETQ. There are 13 residues in the CDR3. Trimming cost V 4 bases and J 3 bases, with 8 bases left between them. In DNA, the CDR3 is TGCGCCAGCAGCGTTCAGAGTGGAAACACCATATATTTT. As protein: CASSVQSGNTIYF.

Concerning this clonotype: Since it is a stray read in a library aimed at alpha chains, this beta chain has a size that is not meaningful. The chain employs TRBV6-2 or TRBV6-3 and TRBJ2-5; 8 positions match TRBD1. The CDR3 length is 15 residues. Germline CDR1 and CDR2: MNHEY and SVGEGT. With 0 bases clipped from V and 7 bases from J, the junction kept 7 bases outside the gene matches. Written as DNA, the CDR3 is TGTGCCAGCAGTTACTCGATGGACAGGGTTGTGACCCAGTACTTC. It yields the protein CASSYSMDRVVTQYF.